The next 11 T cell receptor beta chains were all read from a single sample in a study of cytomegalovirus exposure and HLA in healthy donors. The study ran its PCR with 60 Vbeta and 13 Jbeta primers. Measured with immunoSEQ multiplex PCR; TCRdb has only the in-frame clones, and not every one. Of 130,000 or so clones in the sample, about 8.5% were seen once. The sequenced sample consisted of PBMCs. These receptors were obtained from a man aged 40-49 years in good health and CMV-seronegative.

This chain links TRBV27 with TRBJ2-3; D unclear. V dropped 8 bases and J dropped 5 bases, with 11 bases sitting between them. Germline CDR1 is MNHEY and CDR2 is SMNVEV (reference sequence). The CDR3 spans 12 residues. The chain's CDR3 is CASGVDIDTQYF. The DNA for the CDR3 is TGTGCCAGCGGTGTAGACATAGATACGCAGTATTTT.

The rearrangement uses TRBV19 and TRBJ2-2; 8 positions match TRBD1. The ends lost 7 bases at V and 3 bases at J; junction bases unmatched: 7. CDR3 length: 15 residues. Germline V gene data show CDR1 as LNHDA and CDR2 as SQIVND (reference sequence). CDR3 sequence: CASTSPDRDTGELFF. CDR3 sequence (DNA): TGTGCCAGTACCTCCCCGGACAGGGACACCGGGGAGCTGTTTTTT.

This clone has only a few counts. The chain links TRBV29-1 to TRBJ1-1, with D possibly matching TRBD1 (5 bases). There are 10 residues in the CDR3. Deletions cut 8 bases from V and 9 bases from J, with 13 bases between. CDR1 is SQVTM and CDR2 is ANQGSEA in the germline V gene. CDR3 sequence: CSPRGLKAFF. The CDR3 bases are TGCAGCCCACGGGGGTTGAAAGCTTTCTTT.

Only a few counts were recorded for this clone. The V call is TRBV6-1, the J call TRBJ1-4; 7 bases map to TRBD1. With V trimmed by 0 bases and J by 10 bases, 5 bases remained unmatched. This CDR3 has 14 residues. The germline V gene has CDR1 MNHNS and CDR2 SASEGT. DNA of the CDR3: TGTGCCAGCAGTGAAGCAGGGGGCGGCGGAAAACTGTTTTTT. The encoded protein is CASSEAGGGGKLFF.

The CDR3 sequence is CASSTDTTNTEAFF. CDR3 DNA sequence: TGTGCCAGCAGCACGGACACCACGAACACTGAAGCTTTCTTT. The rearrangement uses TRBV7-9 and TRBJ1-1, with a possible D match to TRBD1 (5 bases). The CDR3 totals 14 residues. Germline V gives CDR1 SEHNR, CDR2 FQNEAQ (reference sequence). The V and J ends lost 5 bases and 1 base respectively, with 11 bases between them.

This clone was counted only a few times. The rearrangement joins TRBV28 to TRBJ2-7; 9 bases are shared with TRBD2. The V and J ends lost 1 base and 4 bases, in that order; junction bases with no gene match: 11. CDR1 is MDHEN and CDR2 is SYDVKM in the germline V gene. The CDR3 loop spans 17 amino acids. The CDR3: CASSLSGWRGGSYEQYF. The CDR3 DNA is TGTGCCAGCAGTTTATCGGGTTGGCGGGGGGGCTCTTACGAGCAGTACTTC.

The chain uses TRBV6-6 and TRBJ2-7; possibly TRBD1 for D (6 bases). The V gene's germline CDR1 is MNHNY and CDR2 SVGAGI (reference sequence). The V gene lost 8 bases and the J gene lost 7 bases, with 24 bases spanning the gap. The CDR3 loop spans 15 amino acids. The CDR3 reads CASRSRDKESREQYV. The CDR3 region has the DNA TGTGCCAGCCGTTCTAGGGACAAGGAGAGTAGAGAGCAGTACGTC.

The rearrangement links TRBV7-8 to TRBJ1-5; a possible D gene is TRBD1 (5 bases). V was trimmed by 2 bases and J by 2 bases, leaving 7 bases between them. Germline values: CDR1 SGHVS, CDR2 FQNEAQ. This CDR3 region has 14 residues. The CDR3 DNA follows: TGTGCCAGCAGCTTAATAGGGGGCAATCAGCCCCAGCATTTT. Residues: CASSLIGGNQPQHF.

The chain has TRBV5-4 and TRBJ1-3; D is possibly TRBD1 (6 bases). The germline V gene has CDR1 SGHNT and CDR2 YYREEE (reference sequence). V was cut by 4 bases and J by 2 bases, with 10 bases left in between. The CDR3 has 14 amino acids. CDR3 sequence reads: CASSVTGTGNTIYF. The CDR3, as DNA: TGTGCCAGCAGCGTAACAGGGACTGGAAACACCATATATTTT.

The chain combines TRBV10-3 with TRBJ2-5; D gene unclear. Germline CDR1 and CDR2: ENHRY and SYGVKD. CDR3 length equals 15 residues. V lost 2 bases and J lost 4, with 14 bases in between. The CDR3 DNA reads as TGTGCCATCAGTGAGCCCCCACAGAGTAGAGAGACCCAGTACTTC. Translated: CAISEPPQSRETQYF.

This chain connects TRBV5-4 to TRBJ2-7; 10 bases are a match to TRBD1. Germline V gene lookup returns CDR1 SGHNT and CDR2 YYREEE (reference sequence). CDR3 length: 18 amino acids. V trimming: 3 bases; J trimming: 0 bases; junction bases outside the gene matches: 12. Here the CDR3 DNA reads TGTGCCAGCAGCTCGCGGACAGGGGGGATTGCAAGCTCCTACGAGCAGTACTTC. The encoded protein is CASSSRTGGIASSYEQYF.